This record covers a single TCR beta chain. This specimen belongs to a study of cytomegalovirus exposure and HLA in healthy donors. Study at large: Membership in the Caucasian-associated ancestry cluster was found for about four fifths of roughly 360 genotyped donors.

This PCR relied on a set of 60 Vbeta primers and 13 Jbeta primers. Original data processing: The authors later counted 65 million to 80 million unique TCR beta chains, about 11 million of them shared. Method: immunoSEQ multiplex PCR; TCRdb's copy keeps in-frame clones and lacks some. V, J and clone size are those of that table, while D and trimming were read from the DNA. The listing records some 130,000 clones. The CDR3 totals 14 residues. V was pared by 6 bases and J by 2 bases, with 13 bases between. Germline loops: CDR1 WSHSY, CDR2 SAAADI. This TCR derives from a woman between 40 and 50 years old in good health and CMV-seropositive. The sequencing input was PBMCs. This rearrangement joins TRBV10-2 to TRBJ2-5; the D gene is possibly TRBD1 (6 bases). CDR3 sequence: CASSVQGAQETQYF. CDR3 in DNA: TGCGCCAGCAGCGTACAGGGTGCACAAGAGACCCAGTACTTC.